This T cell receptor (beta chain) was obtained from a study of cytomegalovirus exposure and HLA in healthy donors. With 60 Vbeta and 13 Jbeta primers, the PCR was carried out. Sequencing was performed with immunoSEQ multiplex PCR; in TCRdb, only in-frame clones are kept and a portion is missing. The listing records 75,000 to 100,000 clones. After removal of 9 bases from V and 0 bases from J, the junction contained 8 bases not matched to a gene. CDR3 length: 16 amino acids. CDR1 SGHDT and CDR2 YYEEEE come from the germline V gene. The source is a woman in her sixties or seventies in good health and CMV-seronegative. J is TRBJ2-1 and V is TRBV5-6, with 11 bases identical to TRBD2. Specimen: PBMCs. The CDR3 loop is CATTGTSGLSYNEQFF. The CDR3, as DNA: TGTGCCACCACCGGGACTAGCGGCCTCTCCTACAATGAGCAGTTCTTC.